Here is one TCR beta chain with its context. Its antigen is not identified. Per the germline V gene, CDR1 is MDHEN and CDR2 is SYDVKM. V was shortened by 6 bases and J by 0 bases, with 17 bases between the two germline ends. The CDR3 contains 17 residues. Libraries were prepared by immunoSEQ multiplex PCR; TCRdb keeps only in-frame clonotypes and omits some of them. The data show about 160,000 clones, 85% to 90% seen once. The data originate from a study of cytomegalovirus exposure and HLA in healthy donors. Notes on the study in general: First-cohort TCR clusters were later found to tend to co-occur in the 120 or so validation repertoires.

The TCR was taken from a woman aged 25 to 39 in good health and CMV-seronegative. This chain uses TRBV28 with TRBJ2-2; the D gene could be TRBD1 or TRBD2 (6 bases each). The source material was PBMCs. The CDR3 nucleotides are TGTGCCAGCAGGGTAGGGGGGAGTATGGCGAACACCGGGGAGCTGTTTTTT. Its protein is CASRVGGSMANTGELFF.